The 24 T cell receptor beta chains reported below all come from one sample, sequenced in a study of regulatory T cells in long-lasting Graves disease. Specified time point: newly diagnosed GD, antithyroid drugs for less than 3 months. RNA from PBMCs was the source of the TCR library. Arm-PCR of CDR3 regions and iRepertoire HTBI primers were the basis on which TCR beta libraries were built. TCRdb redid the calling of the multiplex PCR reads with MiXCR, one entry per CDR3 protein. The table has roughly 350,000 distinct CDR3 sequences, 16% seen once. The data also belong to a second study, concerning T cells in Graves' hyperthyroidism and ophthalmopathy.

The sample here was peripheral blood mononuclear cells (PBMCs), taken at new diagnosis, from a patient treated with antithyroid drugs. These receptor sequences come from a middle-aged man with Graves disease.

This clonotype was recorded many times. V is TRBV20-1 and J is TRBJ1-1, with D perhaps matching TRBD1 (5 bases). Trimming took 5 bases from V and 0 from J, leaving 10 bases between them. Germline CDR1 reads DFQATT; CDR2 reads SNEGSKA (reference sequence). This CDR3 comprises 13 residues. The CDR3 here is CSAGGGMNTEAFF. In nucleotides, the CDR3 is TGCAGTGCTGGGGGGGGGATGAACACTGAAGCTTTCTTT.

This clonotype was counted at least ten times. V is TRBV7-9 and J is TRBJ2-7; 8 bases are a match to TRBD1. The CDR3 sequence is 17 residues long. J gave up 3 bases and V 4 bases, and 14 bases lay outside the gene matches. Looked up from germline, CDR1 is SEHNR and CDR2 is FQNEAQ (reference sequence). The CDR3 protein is CASSSPVGVTGVYEQYF. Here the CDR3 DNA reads TGTGCCAGCAGCTCCCCGGTTGGCGTGACAGGGGTCTACGAGCAGTACTTC. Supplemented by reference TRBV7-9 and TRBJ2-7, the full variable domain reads DTGVSQNPRHKITKRGQNVTFRCDPISEHNRLYWYRQTLGQGPEFLTYFQNEAQLEKSRLLSDRFSAERPKGSFSTLEIQRTEQGDSAMYLCASSSPVGVTGVYEQYFGPGTRLTVT.

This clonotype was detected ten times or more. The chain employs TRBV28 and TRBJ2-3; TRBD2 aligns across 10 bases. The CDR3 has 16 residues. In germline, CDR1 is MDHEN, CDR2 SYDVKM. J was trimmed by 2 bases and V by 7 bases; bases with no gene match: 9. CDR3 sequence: CASMTIAGGPTDTQYF. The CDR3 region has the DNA TGTGCCAGCATGACAATAGCGGGGGGCCCCACAGATACGCAGTATTTT.

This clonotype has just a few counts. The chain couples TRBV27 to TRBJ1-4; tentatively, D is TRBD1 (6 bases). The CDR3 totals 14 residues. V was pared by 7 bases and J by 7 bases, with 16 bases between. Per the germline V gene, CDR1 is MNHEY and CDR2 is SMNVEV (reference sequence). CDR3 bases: TGTGCCAGCACCGACAGGAGGTCGGGTGAAAAACTGTTTTTT. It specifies CASTDRRSGEKLFF. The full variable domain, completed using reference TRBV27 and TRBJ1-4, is EAQVTQNPRYLITVTGKKLTVTCSQNMNHEYMSWYRQDPGLGLRQIYYSMNVEVTDKGDVPEGYKVSRKEKRNFPLILESPSPNQTSLYFCASTDRRSGEKLFFGSGTQLSVL.

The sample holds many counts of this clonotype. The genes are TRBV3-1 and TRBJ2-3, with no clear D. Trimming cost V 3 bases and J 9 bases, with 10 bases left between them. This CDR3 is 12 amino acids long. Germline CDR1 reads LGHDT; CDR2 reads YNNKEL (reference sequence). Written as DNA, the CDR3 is TGTGCCAGCAGCCAGACCGGGCGGACGCAGTATTTT. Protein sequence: CASSQTGRTQYF.

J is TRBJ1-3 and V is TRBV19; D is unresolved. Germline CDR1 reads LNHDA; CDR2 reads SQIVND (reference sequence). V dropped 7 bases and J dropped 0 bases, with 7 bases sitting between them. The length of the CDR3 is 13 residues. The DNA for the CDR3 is TGTGCCAGTACAAGGACCTCTGGAAACACCATATATTTT. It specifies CASTRTSGNTIYF.

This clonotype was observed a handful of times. The DNA for the CDR3 is TGCAGTGCTAGACGGGGAAGTGAGACCCAGTACTTC. It is translated as CSARRGSETQYF. V is TRBV20-1 and J is TRBJ2-5; possibly TRBD2 for D (5 bases). Trimming left V 2 bases short and J 5 bases short, with 9 bases between. This CDR3 is 12 amino acids long. Germline CDR1 reads DFQATT; CDR2 reads SNEGSKA (reference sequence).

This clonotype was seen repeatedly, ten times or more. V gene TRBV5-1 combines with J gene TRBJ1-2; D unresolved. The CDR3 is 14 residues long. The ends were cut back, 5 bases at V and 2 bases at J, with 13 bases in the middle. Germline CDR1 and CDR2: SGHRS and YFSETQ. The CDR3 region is CASRQTATNYGYTF. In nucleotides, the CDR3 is TGCGCCAGCAGGCAAACCGCGACCAACTATGGCTACACCTTC.

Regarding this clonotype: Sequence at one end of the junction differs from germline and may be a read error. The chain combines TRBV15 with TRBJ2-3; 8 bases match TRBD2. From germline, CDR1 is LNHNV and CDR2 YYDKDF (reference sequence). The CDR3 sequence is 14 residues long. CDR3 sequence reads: CATSRDRGGLGPLF. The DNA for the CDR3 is TGTGCCACCAGCAGAGATCGCGGGGGACTAGGGCCCCTATTT.

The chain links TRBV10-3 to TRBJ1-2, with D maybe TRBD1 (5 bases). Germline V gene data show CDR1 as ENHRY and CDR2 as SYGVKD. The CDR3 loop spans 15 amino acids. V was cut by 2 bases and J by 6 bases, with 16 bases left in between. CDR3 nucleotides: TGTGCCATCAGTGAGCCGAGCAGAGGGACGGATGGCTACACCTTC. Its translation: CAISEPSRGTDGYTF.

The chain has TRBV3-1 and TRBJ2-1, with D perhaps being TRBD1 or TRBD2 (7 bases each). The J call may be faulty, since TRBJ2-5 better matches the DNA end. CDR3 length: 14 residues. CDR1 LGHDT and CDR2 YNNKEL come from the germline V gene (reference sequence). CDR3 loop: CASSQSGGGETQYF. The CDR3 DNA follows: TGTGCCAGCAGCCAATCAGGGGGGGGAGAGACCCAGTACTTC.

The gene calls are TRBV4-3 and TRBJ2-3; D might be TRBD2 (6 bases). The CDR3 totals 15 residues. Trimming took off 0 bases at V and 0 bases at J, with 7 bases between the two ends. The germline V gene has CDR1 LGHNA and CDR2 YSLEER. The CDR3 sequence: CASSQELASTDTQYF. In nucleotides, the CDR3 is TGCGCCAGCAGCCAAGAACTAGCTAGCACAGATACGCAGTATTTT.

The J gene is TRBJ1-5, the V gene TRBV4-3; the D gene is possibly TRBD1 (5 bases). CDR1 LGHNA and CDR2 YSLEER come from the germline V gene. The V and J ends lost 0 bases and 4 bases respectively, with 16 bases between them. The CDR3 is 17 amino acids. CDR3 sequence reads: CASSQDWGVKDNQPQHF. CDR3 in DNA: TGCGCCAGCAGCCAAGATTGGGGGGTGAAGGATAATCAGCCCCAGCATTTT.

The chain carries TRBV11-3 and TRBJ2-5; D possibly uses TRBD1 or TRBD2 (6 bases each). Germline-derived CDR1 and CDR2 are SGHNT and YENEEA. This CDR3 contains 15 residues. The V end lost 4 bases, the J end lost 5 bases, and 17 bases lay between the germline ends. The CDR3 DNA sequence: TGTGCCAGCAGCTCGGAGGGACACCCGGGGGAGACCCAGTACTTC. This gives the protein CASSSEGHPGETQYF.

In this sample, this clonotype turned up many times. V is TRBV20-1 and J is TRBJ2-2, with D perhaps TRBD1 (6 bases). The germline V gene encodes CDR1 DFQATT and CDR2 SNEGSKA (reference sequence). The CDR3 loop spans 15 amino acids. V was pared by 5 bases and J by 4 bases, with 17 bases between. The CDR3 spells CSAADRPHVTGELFF. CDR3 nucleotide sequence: TGCAGTGCTGCGGACAGACCACATGTCACCGGGGAGCTGTTTTTT.

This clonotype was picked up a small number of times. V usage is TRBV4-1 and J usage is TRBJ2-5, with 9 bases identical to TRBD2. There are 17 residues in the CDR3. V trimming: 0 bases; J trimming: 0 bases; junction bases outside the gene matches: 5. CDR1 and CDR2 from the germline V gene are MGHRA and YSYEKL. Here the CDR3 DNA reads TGCGCCAGCAGCCAAGATTCGGCGGGGGGGTACCAAGAGACCCAGTACTTC. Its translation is CASSQDSAGGYQETQYF.

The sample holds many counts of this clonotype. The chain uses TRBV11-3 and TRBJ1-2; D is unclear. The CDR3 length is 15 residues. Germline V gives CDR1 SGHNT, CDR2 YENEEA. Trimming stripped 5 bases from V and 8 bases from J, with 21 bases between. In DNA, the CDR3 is TGTGCCAGCAGCCCAGAGGGCCAATCTGGCGAAGGCTACACCTTC. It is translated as CASSPEGQSGEGYTF.

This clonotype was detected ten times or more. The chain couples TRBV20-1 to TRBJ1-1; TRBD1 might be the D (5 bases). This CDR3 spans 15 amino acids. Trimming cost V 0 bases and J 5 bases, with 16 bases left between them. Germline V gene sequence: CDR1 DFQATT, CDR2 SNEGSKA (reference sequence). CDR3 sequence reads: CSARDAKGPGTEAFF. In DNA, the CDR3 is TGCAGTGCTAGAGATGCTAAGGGCCCAGGGACTGAAGCTTTCTTT.

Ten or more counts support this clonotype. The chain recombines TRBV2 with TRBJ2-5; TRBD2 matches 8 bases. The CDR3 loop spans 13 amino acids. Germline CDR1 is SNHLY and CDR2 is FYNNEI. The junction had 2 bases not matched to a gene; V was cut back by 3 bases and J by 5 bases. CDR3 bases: TGTGCCAGCAGTGACTCGGGGGGGGAGACCCAGTACTTC. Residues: CASSDSGGETQYF.

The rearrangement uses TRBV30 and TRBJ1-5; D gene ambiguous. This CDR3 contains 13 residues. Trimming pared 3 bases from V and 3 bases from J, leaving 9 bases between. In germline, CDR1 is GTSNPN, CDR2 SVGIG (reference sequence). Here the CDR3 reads CAWSSSNNQPQHF. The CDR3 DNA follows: TGTGCCTGGAGCTCCAGCAACAATCAGCCCCAGCATTTT.

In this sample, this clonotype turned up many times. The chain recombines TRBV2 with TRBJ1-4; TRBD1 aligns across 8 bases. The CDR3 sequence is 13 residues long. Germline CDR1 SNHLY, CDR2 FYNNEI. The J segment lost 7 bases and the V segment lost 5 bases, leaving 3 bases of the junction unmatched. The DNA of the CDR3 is TGTGCCAGCAGTCCAGGGGGCGTTGAAAAACTGTTTTTT. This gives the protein CASSPGGVEKLFF.

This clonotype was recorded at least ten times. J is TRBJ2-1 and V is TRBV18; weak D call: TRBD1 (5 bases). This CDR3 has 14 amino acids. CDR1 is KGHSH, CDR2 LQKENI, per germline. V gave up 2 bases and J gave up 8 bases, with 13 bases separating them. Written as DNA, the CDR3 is TGTGCCAGCTCACCATTAAGGGGTCAGGATGAGCAGTTCTTC. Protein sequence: CASSPLRGQDEQFF.

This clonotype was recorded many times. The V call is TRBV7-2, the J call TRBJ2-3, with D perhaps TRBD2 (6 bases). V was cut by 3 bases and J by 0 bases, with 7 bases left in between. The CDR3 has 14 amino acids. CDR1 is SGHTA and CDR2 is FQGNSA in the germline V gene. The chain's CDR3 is CASSFSGSTDTQYF. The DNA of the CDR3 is TGTGCCAGCAGCTTTAGCGGAAGCACAGATACGCAGTATTTT.

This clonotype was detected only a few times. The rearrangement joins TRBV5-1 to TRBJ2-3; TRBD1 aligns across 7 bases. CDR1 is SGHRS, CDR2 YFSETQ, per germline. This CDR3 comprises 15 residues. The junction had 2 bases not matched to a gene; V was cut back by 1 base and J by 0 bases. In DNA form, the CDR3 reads TGCGCCAGCAGCTTGACAGGGGCGAGCACAGATACGCAGTATTTT. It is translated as CASSLTGASTDTQYF.